The 19 T cell receptor beta chains below all came from one sample that was sequenced in a study of T cell changes during pregnancy in multiple sclerosis. TCRdb's table, derived via immunoSEQ multiplex PCR, lists solely in-frame clones and lacks some. The data hold approximately 44,000 clones, with less than 90% observed a single time. Source: CD4+ T cells from peripheral blood mononuclear cells, taken in the first trimester of pregnancy. Every receptor here comes from a female donor with multiple sclerosis, enrolled in a pregnancy study.

This chain joins TRBV27 and TRBJ2-1, with 13 bases matching TRBD2. Unmatched junction bases numbered 4, after V lost 4 bases and J lost 4 bases. This CDR3 has 16 residues. The V gene's germline CDR1 is MNHEY and CDR2 SMNVEV (reference sequence). The CDR3 DNA sequence: TGTGCCAGCAGTTCCATGACTAGCGGGAGGTACAATGAGCAGTTCTTC. This translates into CASSSMTSGRYNEQFF.

The chain has TRBV19 and TRBJ2-5; no definite D call. V lost 1 base and J lost 5, with 5 bases in between. CDR3 length: 12 residues. Looked up from germline, CDR1 is LNHDA and CDR2 is SQIVND (reference sequence). The CDR3 DNA reads TGTGCCAGTAGTATAGCTAGGGAGACCCAGTACTTC. Translating gives CASSIARETQYF.

The chain has TRBV27 and TRBJ2-3; 11 bases align to TRBD2. V gave up 6 bases and J gave up 4 bases; unmatched junction bases: 6. CDR3 length: 15 amino acids. CDR1 and CDR2 (germline): MNHEY, SMNVEV (reference sequence). This CDR3 is CASRRRLAGSDTQYF. CDR3 coding DNA: TGTGCCAGCAGGCGGCGACTAGCGGGATCAGATACGCAGTATTTT.

The V and J genes are TRBV28 and TRBJ2-7; 12 nucleotides agree with TRBD2. The CDR3 runs 16 residues. Germline V gene lookup returns CDR1 MDHEN and CDR2 SYDVKM. V was pared by 2 bases and J by 2 bases, with 4 bases of the junction left unmatched. CDR3 sequence: CASSLGTSGWAYEQYF. In DNA, the CDR3 is TGTGCCAGCAGTTTAGGGACTAGCGGGTGGGCCTACGAGCAGTACTTC. Together with reference TRBV28 and TRBJ2-7, the CDR3 gives the full variable domain: DVKVTQSSRYLVKRTGEKVFLECVQDMDHENMFWYRQDPGLGLRLIYFSYDVKMKEKGDIPEGYSVSREKKERFSLILESASTNQTSMYLCASSLGTSGWAYEQYFGPGTRLTVT.

This clone occurred once. The chain links TRBV5-1 to TRBJ1-2; the match to TRBD1 covers 10 bases. The V gene end was trimmed by 0 bases and the J gene end by 6 bases; junction bases not matched to a gene: 2. The germline V gene encodes CDR1 SGHRS and CDR2 YFSETQ. The CDR3 runs 14 residues. The CDR3 loop reads CASSLGQGAHGYTF. As DNA, the CDR3 is TGCGCCAGCAGCTTGGGACAGGGGGCTCATGGCTACACCTTC.

The chain uses TRBV5-1 and TRBJ1-1; D gene ambiguous. The CDR3 consists of 15 residues. Between the trimmed V and J ends, which lost 4 bases and 1 base, there was a span of 14 bases. Germline V gene data show CDR1 as SGHRS and CDR2 as YFSETQ. The CDR3 DNA reads as TGCGCCAGCAGCCCCAATCCAACACAGAACACTGAAGCTTTCTTT. Amino acid sequence: CASSPNPTQNTEAFF.

The rearrangement links TRBV6-5 to TRBJ2-2; D gene ambiguous. The germline V gene has CDR1 MNHEY and CDR2 SVGAGI. The ends were cut back, 1 base at V and 5 bases at J, with 8 bases in the middle. The CDR3 is 14 residues long. CDR3 sequence reads: CASSYFRGTGELFF. Written as DNA, the CDR3 is TGTGCCAGCAGTTACTTTCGAGGTACCGGGGAGCTGTTTTTT.

V and J are TRBV6-4 and TRBJ2-1, with TRBD2 matching over 9 bases. Germline V gene data show CDR1 as MRHNA and CDR2 as SNTAGT. This CDR3 has 15 amino acids. The junction had 4 bases not matched to a gene; V was cut back by 0 bases and J by 7 bases. CDR3 bases: TGTGCCAGCAGTGACTCTGGCCTAGCGGGGAATGAGCAGTTCTTC. This sequence encodes CASSDSGLAGNEQFF.

This sequence joins TRBV28 and TRBJ1-5; 11 nucleotides match TRBD1. In germline, CDR1 is MDHEN, CDR2 SYDVKM. The length of the CDR3 is 17 residues. Unmatched junction bases numbered 13, after V lost 6 bases and J lost 6 bases. CDR3 in amino acids: CASSSPAPGTGGQPQHF. The CDR3 region has the DNA TGTGCCAGCAGCTCTCCCGCTCCCGGGACAGGGGGTCAGCCCCAGCATTTT.

The chain uses TRBV4-1 and TRBJ2-3; possible D gene TRBD2, 5 bases. Germline V gene data show CDR1 as MGHRA and CDR2 as YSYEKL. V dropped 1 base and J dropped 3 bases, with 17 bases sitting between them. CDR3 length: 17 amino acids. The CDR3 region has the DNA TGCGCCAGCAGCCAAGTGGTTTCGTCGGGGTTTACAGATACGCAGTATTTT. This codes for CASSQVVSSGFTDTQYF.

Details on this clone: Within the sample, other DNA sequences also encode this same CDR3. This chain joins TRBV4-1 and TRBJ1-2; D call uncertain. The CDR3 runs to 14 residues. Germline assignment: CDR1 MGHRA and CDR2 YSYEKL. Trimming shortened V by 0 bases and J by 7 bases, and 12 bases separated the two germline ends. CDR3 residues: CASSQDLLSPGYTF. CDR3 DNA: TGCGCCAGCAGCCAAGATCTCTTGTCCCCTGGCTACACCTTC.

V and J are TRBV5-1 and TRBJ1-1; 7 positions agree with TRBD1. V lost 0 bases to trimming and J lost 0 bases; unmatched junction nucleotides: 2. Germline loops: CDR1 SGHRS, CDR2 YFSETQ. The CDR3 spans 15 residues. Here the CDR3 reads CASSLGGTVNTEAFF. The DNA for the CDR3 is TGCGCCAGCAGCTTGGGAGGGACAGTGAACACTGAAGCTTTCTTT.

The chain recombines TRBV7-2 with TRBJ2-7; TRBD2 is a possible D gene (6 bases). The CDR3 loop spans 16 amino acids. Germline V gives CDR1 SGHTA, CDR2 FQGNSA. Trimming took off 2 bases at V and 5 bases at J, with 19 bases between the two ends. Here the CDR3 reads CASSLRISGGADEQYF. The DNA for the CDR3 is TGTGCCAGCAGCTTACGGATTAGCGGAGGGGCCGACGAGCAGTACTTC.

This chain uses TRBV4-1 with TRBJ2-1, with 9 nucleotides matching TRBD1. The CDR3 contains 16 residues. Per germline, CDR1 MGHRA and CDR2 YSYEKL. J was trimmed by 9 bases and V by 1 base; bases with no gene match: 10. The CDR3 nucleotides are TGCGCCAGCAGCCAAGTACCGGGACAGGGTCTGCGTGAGCAGTTCTTC. Translating it yields CASSQVPGQGLREQFF.

The V and J genes are TRBV27 and TRBJ2-7; 11 bases align to TRBD2. The junction had 7 bases not matched to a gene; V was cut back by 6 bases and J by 6 bases. CDR1 and CDR2 (germline): MNHEY, SMNVEV (reference sequence). CDR3 length: 14 amino acids. The DNA of the CDR3 is TGTGCCAGCAGAAGACTAGCGGGGACTCTCGAGCAGTACTTC. Translating it yields CASRRLAGTLEQYF.

The V gene is TRBV10-1, the J gene TRBJ1-1; D gene ambiguous. Germline V CDR1 and CDR2: WNHNN, SYGVQD (reference sequence). V lost 0 bases, J lost 6 bases, and 8 bases lay in between. The CDR3 totals 13 residues. The CDR3 here is CASSESTVPEAFF. As DNA, the CDR3 is TGCGCCAGCAGTGAGTCTACTGTGCCTGAAGCTTTCTTT.

V usage is TRBV6-1 and J usage is TRBJ2-2; D possibly corresponds to TRBD2 (6 bases). Trimming cost V 4 bases and J 8 bases, with 20 bases left between them. Germline V gene sequence: CDR1 MNHNS, CDR2 SASEGT. CDR3 length: 16 residues. CDR3 nucleotides: TGTGCCAGCAGTGTCTGGGGGAGGACGTCCCCGGGGGAGCTGTTTTTT. Translating it yields CASSVWGRTSPGELFF.

The chain links TRBV5-1 to TRBJ2-3; 7 bases align to TRBD2. Germline trimming cut 5 bases from V and 1 base from J; bases unmatched to any gene: 13. Looked up from germline, CDR1 is SGHRS and CDR2 is YFSETQ. The CDR3 length is 17 residues. CDR3 sequence (DNA): TGCGCCAGCAGTCACAGCCCTTCTAGCGGAGGCACAGATACGCAGTATTTT. This sequence encodes CASSHSPSSGGTDTQYF.

This clone has just a few counts. The J gene is TRBJ2-7, the V gene TRBV6-1; perhaps TRBD1 as D (6 bases). V dropped 4 bases and J dropped 2 bases, with 9 bases sitting between them. CDR3 length: 13 amino acids. CDR1 is MNHNS and CDR2 is SASEGT in the germline V gene. The CDR3 loop reads CASSVRTAYEQYF. The CDR3 nucleotides are TGTGCCAGCAGTGTGCGGACAGCCTACGAGCAGTACTTC.